These 5 T cell receptor beta chains were all obtained from the same sample, sequenced in a study of T cell responses to AZD1222 COVID-19 vaccine. Profiling relied on immunoSEQ multiplex PCR, and the TCRdb table lists in-frame clones only, not all of them. The sample carries over 130,000 clones, roughly 92% recorded once. Sequencing was performed on peripheral blood, taken on day 0 of AZD1222 vaccination. These receptors came from an adult in good health.

The genes are TRBV28 and TRBJ1-2; the D gene is possibly TRBD1 (6 bases). This CDR3 is built from 14 residues. The ends were cut back, 3 bases at V and 4 bases at J, with 12 bases in the middle. CDR1 and CDR2 from the germline V gene are MDHEN and SYDVKM. The CDR3 loop reads CASSLGGAGYGYTF. The CDR3 coding sequence is TGTGCCAGCAGTTTGGGGGGGGCGGGCTATGGCTACACCTTC.

The J gene is TRBJ2-3, the V gene TRBV5-8; TRBD2 is a possible D gene (6 bases). Trimming cost V 4 bases and J 3 bases, with 18 bases left between them. From germline, CDR1 is SGHTS and CDR2 YDEGEE. This CDR3 has 16 residues. The CDR3 DNA follows: TGTGCCAGCAGCCCGCCGAGGAGGGCATGGACAGATACGCAGTATTTT. Translating it yields CASSPPRRAWTDTQYF.

This clone was picked up one time. V is TRBV6-4 and J is TRBJ2-3; TRBD2 matches at 11 bases. The trim removed 2 bases at V and 4 bases at J, leaving 5 bases unmatched. The V gene's germline CDR1 is MRHNA and CDR2 SNTAGT. The CDR3 length is 16 residues. The CDR3 DNA reads as TGTGCCAGCAGTGACGGTAGCGGGGGGGCCCCAGATACGCAGTATTTT. Its protein is CASSDGSGGAPDTQYF.

In its sample, this clone was seen a few times. J is TRBJ1-5 and V is TRBV19, with a weak D call TRBD1 (5 bases). The ends were cut back, 3 bases at V and 3 bases at J, with 9 bases in the middle. Germline CDR1 and CDR2: LNHDA and SQIVND (reference sequence). This CDR3 has 14 amino acids. Here the CDR3 DNA reads TGTGCCAGTAGTATTGGGGGACTCAATCAGCCCCAGCATTTT. This translates into CASSIGGLNQPQHF.

This clone was observed once. As DNA, the CDR3 is TGTGCCAGCAGTCTTATAACGGGGGCCGCCTATGGCATTCAGTACTTC. This gives the protein CASSLITGAAYGIQYF. The chain links TRBV11-2 to TRBJ2-4, with D perhaps being TRBD1 or TRBD2 (6 bases each). The CDR3 extends over 16 amino acids. Germline CDR1 is SGHAT and CDR2 is FQNNGV. Trimming left V 6 bases short and J 9 bases short, with 24 bases between.